This T cell receptor (beta chain) was captured in a study of CD8 T cells in Susac syndrome. Study findings and constraints: A relatively small number of individuals underwent TCR sequencing and HLA analysis.

As concerns this clonotype: Its target is unknown.

From blood CD8+ and CD4+ T cells, TCR beta sequences were generated. The CD8+ and CD4+ T cells were isolated magnetically using a negative isolation approach, whereas the TEMRA cells were enriched by FACS. An input of roughly 0.45 to 1 ug of RNA was subjected to reverse transcription using random hexamers. It was immunoSEQ multiplex PCR that amplified TCR beta CDR3 across 54 Vbeta and 13 Jbeta. One entry per CDR3 protein results from TCRdb running MiXCR on the immunoSEQ multiplex PCR reads. The table includes tens of thousands of distinct CDR3 sequences, about 95% detected once. The sample taken for sequencing was CD8+ T cells from PBMCs. The sequence came from a human donor in good health.

CDR3 region: CASSRDLNQPQHF. The CDR3 DNA is TGTGCCAGCAGCCGGGACCTAAATCAGCCCCAGCATTTT. V usage is TRBV7-9 and J usage is TRBJ1-5; possible D gene TRBD1, 5 bases. This CDR3 spans 13 amino acids. CDR1 and CDR2 from the germline V gene are SEHNR and FQNEAQ (reference sequence). V lost 5 bases and J 4 bases, leaving 9 bases between the germline ends.